The T cell receptor beta chain described here comes from a study of blood T cell repertoires in COVID-19. Overall study: The study drew acute and convalescent COVID-19 samples from the United States, Italy and Spain. Sources were T cells, B-cell-depleted T cells, or PBMCs; the material itself was cDNA or gDNA.

With regard to this clone: The germline gene is not matched at one end of the junction; a read error may be the cause. Other DNA sequences in this sample translate to the same CDR3.

Per the study methods: Scientists estimated how many nucleated cells there were by amplifying reference gene primers. Repertoires were generated with immunoSEQ multiplex PCR, while TCRdb's copy carries only in-frame clones and drops some. V, J and clone size reflect that table, while D and trimming were determined from the DNA. The sample consists of about 310,000 clones, around 90% of them appearing once. The CDR3 is made up of 14 amino acids. CDR1 and CDR2 (germline): SGDLS, YYNGEE. Seattle cases were enrolled at active infection and followed longitudinally. This TCR was recovered from a woman in her 40s with COVID-19, enrolled during active disease. This chain joins TRBV9 and TRBJ1-4; the D is unclear. Specimen: peripheral blood. Here the CDR3 reads CASSVEALSEKLFF. The CDR3 DNA is TGTGCTAGCAGCGTAGAAGCTTTAAGTGAAAAACTGTTTTTT.